This T cell receptor beta chain was identified in a study of shared clonotypes between healthy human individuals. CD45RO-negative, CCR7-selected cells formed the naive CD8 fraction, which excluded terminally differentiated effector memory CD45RA+ cells. This CDR3 contains 17 residues. V was cut by 2 bases and J by 5 bases, with 19 bases left in between. From germline, CDR1 is MNHEY and CDR2 SMNVEV (reference sequence). The study, taken as a whole, reports: Across four donors, naive CD4 shared roughly 5.1%, naive CD8 over 3%, memory CD4 about 2.4%, memory CD8 about 0.4%.

Concerning this clone: Antigen specificity is unknown.

Assay: immunoSEQ multiplex PCR; the TCRdb copy retains only in-frame clones and omits some. This repertoire shows about 550,000 clones, nearly 97% found once; its top ten account for 0.11%. This receptor was taken from a young woman in good health. The sequenced material came from naive CD8+ T cells sorted from blood. The chain joins TRBV27 to TRBJ2-1; D could derive from TRBD1 or TRBD2 (5 bases each). The CDR3 reads CASSLTQGGLDHNEQFF. For the CDR3, the DNA is TGTGCCAGCAGTTTAACCCAGGGCGGGTTAGATCACAATGAGCAGTTCTTC.